This T cell receptor (beta chain) was sequenced during a study of CD8+ T cells in alopecia areata. Following RNA extraction, reverse transcription yielded cDNA that acted as the sequencing template. Sequenced by immunoSEQ multiplex PCR; TCRdb stores in-frame clones only, minus some. The sample holds about 200,000 clones; 45% to 70% are singletons and the top ten take 4.9%. V lost 4 bases and J 4 bases, leaving 13 bases between the germline ends. The CDR3 is made up of 13 amino acids. CDR1 SQVTM and CDR2 ANQGSEA come from the germline V gene. Cell sorting was applied to PBMCs, and CD4+ and CD8+ T cells were collected.

The material sequenced was CD8+ T cells sorted from blood. The TCR sequence derives from a human donor in good health. The chain combines TRBV29-1 with TRBJ1-1; the D gene is possibly TRBD1 (5 bases). The CDR3 loop is CSVGTGWGTEAFF. CDR3 nucleotides: TGCAGCGTTGGAACAGGATGGGGCACTGAAGCTTTCTTT.